What follows describes a single T cell receptor (beta chain). What it binds is not known. The entry originates in a study of cytomegalovirus exposure and HLA in healthy donors. Turning to the study itself: HLA-typed donors were the source of 86 million or so unique TCRs held in an early data release.

Findings and caveats of the study: Later analysis identified 17,000 or so TCR beta sequences associated with HLA alleles, using a false discovery rate threshold of 0.05.

With 60 Vbeta and 13 Jbeta primers, the PCR was carried out. Sequencing was performed with immunoSEQ multiplex PCR; in TCRdb, only in-frame clones are kept and a portion is missing. Of under 250,000 clones in the sample, approximately 82% were seen once. J lost 4 bases, V lost 3 bases, and 6 bases had no gene match. This CDR3 spans 15 amino acids. The germline CDR1 and CDR2 sequences are KGHSH and LQKENI. Material for sequencing was PBMCs. The clonotype comes from a woman aged 45-65 years in good health and CMV-seropositive. The V and J genes are TRBV18 and TRBJ2-7; TRBD1 matches at 10 bases. This chain's CDR3 is CASSPLDRGRYEQYF. In nucleotides, the CDR3 is TGTGCCAGCTCACCCCTCGACAGGGGGCGGTACGAGCAGTACTTC.